These 32 T cell receptor beta chains share one sample of origin, sequenced in a study. MiXCR was run by TCRdb on the 5' RACE reads, yielding one entry per CDR3 protein. The sample has about 32,000 distinct CDR3 sequences, roughly a quarter seen once. The sequenced sample consisted of memory CD4+ T cells sorted from blood. Sample subset: memory CD4+ T cells, CD4+CD45RO+CD25-. All receptors derive from a female donor with breast cancer.

Remarks on this clonotype: One end of the junction does not line up with germline, which may come from a read error. The chain employs TRBV15 and TRBJ2-1, with a weak D call TRBD2 (5 bases). The CDR3 runs to 14 residues. Germline V lookup: CDR1 LNHNV, CDR2 YYDKDF (reference sequence). The CDR3 reads CATSRGGDYNEQLF. Written as DNA, the CDR3 is TGTGCCACCAGCAGAGGAGGAGACTACAATGAGCAGCTCTTC.

This chain links TRBV7-9 with TRBJ2-7; possibly TRBD1 for D (5 bases). V lost 4 bases and J lost 3, with 16 bases in between. Germline loops: CDR1 SEHNR, CDR2 FQNEAQ (reference sequence). The CDR3 totals 15 residues. CDR3 protein: CASSSGQGILYEQYF. The CDR3 DNA reads as TGTGCCAGCAGCTCTGGCCAGGGTATACTCTACGAGCAGTACTTC.

A remark on this clonotype: This may be a read error, as it is one base from a much larger clone. This chain connects TRBV7-6 to TRBJ2-7; D unresolved. Looked up from germline, CDR1 is SGHVS and CDR2 is FNYEAQ. The CDR3 length is 13 residues. This chain's CDR3 is CASSSRYDEELYF. The CDR3 DNA follows: TGTGCCAGCAGCTCGCGATACGACGAAGAGCTGTACTTC.

V and J are TRBV5-6 and TRBJ2-3, with D possibly TRBD1 on 5 matching bases. Trimming took 1 base from V and 2 from J, leaving 14 bases between them. Germline CDR1 is SGHDT and CDR2 is YYEEEE. This CDR3 has 16 amino acids. CDR3 DNA: TGTGCCAGCAGCTTGCTGCAGGGCGCCTTCACAGATACGCAGTATTTT. Amino acids: CASSLLQGAFTDTQYF.

This clonotype was detected only a few times. The J gene is TRBJ2-1, the V gene TRBV27; the D is unclear. The CDR3 is 16 amino acids. Germline V lookup: CDR1 MNHEY, CDR2 SMNVEV (reference sequence). V was trimmed by 5 bases and J by 2 bases, leaving 16 bases between them. CDR3: CASSRLDTFAYNEQFF. In nucleotides, the CDR3 is TGTGCCAGCAGTCGCCTCGACACTTTCGCCTACAATGAGCAGTTCTTC.

This clonotype was counted ten times or more. The CDR3 DNA reads TGCGCCAGCAGCTTGGATCCAGCGGGAGCCTACGGCGATGAGCAGTTCTTC. Translated: CASSLDPAGAYGDEQFF. The rearrangement links TRBV5-1 to TRBJ2-1, with 8 bases identical to TRBD2. V lost 0 bases, J lost 8 bases, and 13 bases stayed unmatched. CDR1 is SGHRS, CDR2 YFSETQ, per germline. This CDR3 has 17 amino acids. The complete variable domain, with remaining parts taken from reference TRBV5-1 and TRBJ2-1, reads KAGVTQTPRYLIKTRGQQVTLSCSPISGHRSVSWYQQTPGQGLQFLFEYFSETQRNKGNFPGRFSGRQFSNSRSEMNVSTLELGDSALYLCASSLDPAGAYGDEQFFGPGTRLTVL.

About this clonotype itself: Possible read error: a much larger clone is one base away. V usage is TRBV5-1 and J usage is TRBJ2-3; no clear D. V was pared by 7 bases and J by 0 bases, with 18 bases between. The CDR3 has 16 amino acids. Germline V gene sequence: CDR1 SGHRS, CDR2 YFSETQ. The CDR3 sequence is CASGNGRVTSTDTQYF. CDR3 nucleotides: TGCGCCAGCGGGAATGGACGGGTCACTAGCACAGATACGCAGTATTTT. The full variable domain, in which reference TRBV5-1 and TRBJ2-3 provide the parts outside the CDR3, is KAGVTQTPRYLIKTRGQQVTLSCSPISGHRSVSWYQQTPGQGLQFLFEYFSETQRNKGNFPGRFSGRQFSNSRSEMNVSTLELGDSALYLCASGNGRVTSTDTQYFGPGTRLTVL.

Ten or more counts support this clonotype. The chain combines TRBV7-9 with TRBJ2-2; D call uncertain. Looked up from germline, CDR1 is SEHNR and CDR2 is FQNEAQ (reference sequence). This CDR3 is 13 amino acids long. Deletions cut 1 base from V and 5 bases from J, with 5 bases between. CDR3 sequence: CASSLVRTGELFF. The DNA for the CDR3 is TGTGCCAGCAGCTTAGTACGGACCGGGGAGCTGTTTTTT.

This clonotype appeared many times. The chain uses TRBV27 and TRBJ2-7; no firm D call. Germline values: CDR1 MNHEY, CDR2 SMNVEV (reference sequence). The CDR3 is 15 residues long. Trimming removed 5 bases at V and 5 bases at J, with 19 bases between. In nucleotides, the CDR3 is TGTGCCAGCAGTCCCCTTCAGGCGGAGTCCCACGAGCAGTACTTC. Translated, it gives CASSPLQAESHEQYF.

This clonotype was counted at least ten times. Mismatch with germline at one junction end may stem from a read error. This sequence joins TRBV10-3 and TRBJ2-7; either TRBD1 or TRBD2 may supply D (6 bases each). The CDR3 runs to 11 residues. CDR1 and CDR2 from the germline V gene are ENHRY and SYGVKD. CDR3 DNA sequence: TGTGCCATCAGTGAACTAGCAGGGGATTGCTTC. This sequence encodes CAISELAGDCF.

This clonotype has a handful of counts. This clone may be a read error of a much larger clone one base away. The chain has TRBV5-1 and TRBJ2-1, with TRBD2 matching over 8 bases. Per germline, CDR1 SGHRS and CDR2 YFSETQ. This CDR3 comprises 16 residues. The junction had 7 bases not matched to a gene; V was cut back by 2 bases and J by 3 bases. The chain's CDR3 is CASSLAKAGDYNEQFF. The DNA of the CDR3 is TGCGCCAGCAGCTTAGCGAAAGCGGGAGACTACAATGAGCAGTTCTTC. The entire variable domain, with the rest obtained from reference TRBV5-1 and TRBJ2-1, is as follows: KAGVTQTPRYLIKTRGQQVTLSCSPISGHRSVSWYQQTPGQGLQFLFEYFSETQRNKGNFPGRFSGRQFSNSRSEMNVSTLELGDSALYLCASSLAKAGDYNEQFFGPGTRLTVL.

The chain links TRBV3-1 to TRBJ2-3; no definite D call. The CDR3 extends over 11 amino acids. V was pared by 2 bases and J by 6 bases, with 3 bases between. The germline gives CDR1 LGHDT, CDR2 YNNKEL (reference sequence). The CDR3 DNA reads as TGTGCCAGCAGCCAACGGGATACGCAGTATTTT. Residues: CASSQRDTQYF.

This clonotype was recorded a few times. As DNA, the CDR3 is TGTGCCAGCAGTCGGGCGAACGAGCAGTACTTC. Its translation: CASSRANEQYF. V is TRBV12-3 or TRBV12-4 and J is TRBJ2-7, with unresolved D. The V end lost 5 bases, the J end lost 5 bases, and 7 bases lay between the germline ends. This CDR3 contains 11 residues.

The chain uses TRBV6-2 or TRBV6-3 and TRBJ2-1, with TRBD2 matching over 8 bases. V lost 3 bases, J lost 8 bases, and 9 bases stayed unmatched. The CDR3 loop spans 15 amino acids. CDR1 and CDR2 (germline): MNHEY, SVGEGT. The CDR3 DNA is TGTGCCAGCAGTTATCAGGGACTAGGGTTAGATGAGCAGTTCTTC. Its protein product is CASSYQGLGLDEQFF.

This clonotype was seen a few times. The chain carries TRBV27 and TRBJ2-7; D perhaps matches TRBD2 (5 bases). Between the trimmed V and J ends, which lost 1 base and 5 bases, there was a span of 15 bases. Germline V CDR1 and CDR2: MNHEY, SMNVEV (reference sequence). The CDR3 spans 15 residues. Here the CDR3 reads CASSLFRGRVDEQYF. CDR3 DNA sequence: TGTGCCAGCAGTTTATTTCGGGGAAGGGTCGACGAGCAGTACTTC.

The sample holds a few counts of this clonotype. V and J are TRBV7-3 and TRBJ2-7; either TRBD1 or TRBD2 may fit D (5 bases each). From germline, CDR1 is SGHTA and CDR2 FQGTGA. The V end lost 5 bases, the J end lost 2 bases, and 16 bases lay between the germline ends. This CDR3 spans 15 amino acids. CDR3 sequence reads: CASSLHSGQAYEQYF. For the CDR3, the DNA is TGTGCCAGCAGCCTCCATTCGGGGCAGGCCTACGAGCAGTACTTC.

V and J are TRBV18 and TRBJ1-3; D not certain. V lost 7 bases and J 0 bases, leaving 13 bases between the germline ends. Germline V gene data show CDR1 as KGHSH and CDR2 as LQKENI. The CDR3 length is 15 residues. In DNA form, the CDR3 reads TGTGCCAGCTTCCGCGACTTAAACTCTGGAAACACCATATATTTT. The encoded protein is CASFRDLNSGNTIYF.

This clonotype occurred many times. The chain carries TRBV24-1 and TRBJ2-3; maybe TRBD2 (5 bases). Germline loops: CDR1 KGHDR, CDR2 SFDVKD. V was clipped by 11 bases and J by 0 bases, with 11 bases between them. The CDR3 extends over 13 amino acids. CDR3 sequence reads: CAIGGDSTDTQYF. The CDR3 coding sequence is TGTGCCATCGGAGGAGACAGCACAGATACGCAGTATTTT.

Worth noting for this clonotype: A much more abundant neighbour one base away suggests this may be a read error. This chain joins TRBV4-1 and TRBJ1-4, with a tentative D call TRBD1 (6 bases). V lost 0 bases, J lost 4 bases, and 9 bases lay in between. CDR1 and CDR2 (germline): MGHRA, YSYEKL. The CDR3 consists of 15 residues. DNA of the CDR3: TGCGCCAGCAGCCAAGATACAGGGAATAATGAAAAACTGTTTTTT. This gives the protein CASSQDTGNNEKLFF.

This rearrangement joins TRBV3-1 to TRBJ1-6; the D gene is possibly TRBD1 (5 bases). Trimming removed 4 bases from V and 6 bases from J, with 13 bases in between. The CDR3 length is 15 residues. Germline loops: CDR1 LGHDT, CDR2 YNNKEL (reference sequence). The CDR3, as DNA: TGTGCCAGCAGCCCTTTGACAGCAATTAATTCACCCCTCCACTTT. As protein: CASSPLTAINSPLHF. Filled out from reference TRBV3-1 and TRBJ1-6, the complete variable domain reads DTAVSQTPKYLVTQMGNDKSIKCEQNLGHDTMYWYKQDSKKFLKIMFSYNNKELIINETVPNRFSPKSPDKAHLNLHINSLELGDSAVYFCASSPLTAINSPLHFGNGTRLTVT.

This clonotype occurred many times. The V gene is TRBV27, the J gene TRBJ1-1, with 9 bases aligning to TRBD1. J was trimmed by 2 bases and V by 1 base; bases with no gene match: 8. CDR3 length: 17 residues. The germline gives CDR1 MNHEY, CDR2 SMNVEV (reference sequence). CDR3 in amino acids: CASSLYTGGPANTEAFF. CDR3 sequence (DNA): TGTGCCAGCAGTTTATATACAGGGGGCCCAGCCAACACTGAAGCTTTCTTT.

The chain recombines TRBV6-1 with TRBJ1-2, with D hard to call. The CDR3 covers 14 residues. Germline CDR1 and CDR2: MNHNS and SASEGT. Trimming left V 5 bases short and J 3 bases short, with 13 bases between. The CDR3 DNA reads as TGTGCCAGCAGTTCCCCACAGACCCACTATGGCTACACCTTC. This translates into CASSSPQTHYGYTF.

The J gene is TRBJ1-1, the V gene TRBV4-2; 8 bases align to TRBD1. Germline V CDR1 and CDR2: LGHNA, YNFKEQ. V shed 4 bases, J shed 1 base, and the junction held 5 bases outside the gene matches. This CDR3 has 15 residues. The CDR3 sequence: CASSPITGGNTEAFF. In nucleotides, the CDR3 is TGTGCCAGCAGCCCCATAACAGGGGGGAACACTGAAGCTTTCTTT.

This rearrangement joins TRBV7-2 to TRBJ2-7; D possibly matches TRBD1 or TRBD2 (5 bases each). Trimming took off 6 bases at V and 3 bases at J, with 18 bases between the two ends. This CDR3 is built from 15 residues. Per germline, CDR1 SGHTA and CDR2 FQGNSA. CDR3 sequence: CASSEGTGAGYEQYF. The CDR3 DNA sequence: TGTGCCAGCAGTGAGGGGACCGGCGCGGGCTACGAGCAGTACTTC.

This clonotype has ten or more counts. The CDR3 is CATHFGGDTQYF. The CDR3 DNA reads TGTGCCACCCATTTCGGCGGAGATACGCAGTATTTT. The rearrangement links TRBV28 to TRBJ2-3; D not resolved. CDR1 MDHEN and CDR2 SYDVKM come from the germline V gene. This CDR3 has 12 residues. Trimming stripped 10 bases from V and 5 bases from J, with 13 bases between.

In this sample, this clonotype turned up a few times. The rearrangement joins TRBV14 to TRBJ2-7; D may be TRBD1 (5 bases). The germline CDR1 and CDR2 sequences are SGHDN and FVKESK. The CDR3 runs to 13 residues. The V end was cut by 3 bases, the J end by 2 bases, with 8 bases between. This chain's CDR3 is CASSQTVTYEQYF. DNA for the CDR3: TGTGCCAGCAGCCAGACAGTGACCTACGAGCAGTACTTC.

The genes are TRBV20-1 and TRBJ2-2; unclear D gene. CDR3 length equals 15 residues. From germline, CDR1 is DFQATT and CDR2 SNEGSKA (reference sequence). Trimming took off 2 bases at V and 6 bases at J, with 16 bases between the two ends. CDR3 region: CSARNRRHGSGELFF. CDR3 bases: TGCAGTGCTAGAAACCGTCGCCACGGATCCGGGGAGCTGTTTTTT.

This clonotype was counted many times. The chain employs TRBV10-2 and TRBJ1-5, with D unresolved. V shed 3 bases and J shed 2 bases, with 11 bases lying between them. Per germline, CDR1 WSHSY and CDR2 SAAADI. The CDR3 contains 15 residues. The CDR3 DNA follows: TGCGCCAGCAGTGAAACGGGGATGGGCAATCAGCCCCAGCATTTT. Translating it yields CASSETGMGNQPQHF.

This clonotype came up a few times. J is TRBJ1-1 and V is TRBV5-1; D is perhaps TRBD1 (6 bases). Germline V gives CDR1 SGHRS, CDR2 YFSETQ. This CDR3 has 15 amino acids. The V and J ends lost 4 bases and 1 base respectively, with 14 bases between them. CDR3 nucleotide sequence: TGCGCCAGCAGCCGTACCGGACAGTCGAACACTGAAGCTTTCTTT. It translates to CASSRTGQSNTEAFF.

The chain is built from TRBV6-5 and TRBJ2-3; 11 nucleotides align to TRBD1. The V gene's germline CDR1 is MNHEY and CDR2 SVGAGI. Trimming removed 6 bases from V and 3 bases from J; junction bases left unmatched: 5. The CDR3 totals 15 residues. DNA for the CDR3: TGTGCCAGCAGGGACAGGGGGCTTTTGACAGATACGCAGTATTTT. Its protein product is CASRDRGLLTDTQYF.

The chain has TRBV5-5 and TRBJ2-6; 7 bases agree with TRBD1. Germline CDR1 is SGHKS and CDR2 is YYEKEE (reference sequence). The J segment lost 2 bases and the V segment lost 6 bases, leaving 11 bases of the junction unmatched. The length of the CDR3 is 17 residues. Here the CDR3 DNA reads TGTGCCAGCACCCCCAAAGAGGGGGCGCCTGGGGCCAACGTCCTGACTTTC. Translation gives CASTPKEGAPGANVLTF.

Worth noting for this clonotype: A junction end diverges from the germline sequence, so it may reflect a read error. The rearrangement uses TRBV7-8 and TRBJ2-7, with 12 bases that match TRBD2. Per germline, CDR1 SGHVS and CDR2 FQNEAQ. This CDR3 region has 15 residues. The CDR3 DNA follows: TGTGCCAACAGCTGGACTAGCGGGGATGCCTACGAGCAGTACTTC. Translation gives CANSWTSGDAYEQYF.